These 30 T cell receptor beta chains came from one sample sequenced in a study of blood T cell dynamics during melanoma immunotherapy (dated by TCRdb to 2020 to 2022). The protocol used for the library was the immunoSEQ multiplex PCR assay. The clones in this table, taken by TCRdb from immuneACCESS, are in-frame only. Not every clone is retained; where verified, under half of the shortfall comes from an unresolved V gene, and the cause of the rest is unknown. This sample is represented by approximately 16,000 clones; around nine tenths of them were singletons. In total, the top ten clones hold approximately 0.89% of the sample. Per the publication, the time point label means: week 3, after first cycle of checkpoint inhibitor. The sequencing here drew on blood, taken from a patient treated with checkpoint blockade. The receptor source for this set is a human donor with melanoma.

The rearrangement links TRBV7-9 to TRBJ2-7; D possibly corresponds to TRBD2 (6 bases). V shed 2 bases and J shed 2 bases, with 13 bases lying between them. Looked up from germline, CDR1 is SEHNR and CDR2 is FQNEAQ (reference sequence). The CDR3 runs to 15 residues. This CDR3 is CASSLSRLGTYEQYF. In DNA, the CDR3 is TGTGCCAGCAGCTTAAGTAGACTAGGGACCTACGAGCAGTACTTC.

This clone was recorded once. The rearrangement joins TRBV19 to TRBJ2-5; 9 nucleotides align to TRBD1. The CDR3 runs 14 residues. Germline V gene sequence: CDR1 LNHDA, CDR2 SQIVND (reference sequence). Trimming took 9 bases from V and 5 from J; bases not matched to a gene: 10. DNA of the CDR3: TGTGCCAGCAGGATGGGACAGGGTTGGGAGACCCAGTACTTC. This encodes CASRMGQGWETQYF. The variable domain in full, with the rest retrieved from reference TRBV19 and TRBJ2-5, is DGGITQSPKYLFRKEGQNVTLSCEQNLNHDAMYWYRQDPGQGLRLIYYSQIVNDFQKGDIAEGYSVSREKKESFPLTVTSAQKNPTAFYLCASRMGQGWETQYFGPGTRLLVL.

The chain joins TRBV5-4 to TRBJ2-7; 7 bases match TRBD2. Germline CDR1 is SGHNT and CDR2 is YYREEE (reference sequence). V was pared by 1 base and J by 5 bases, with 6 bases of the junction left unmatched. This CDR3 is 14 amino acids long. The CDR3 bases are TGTGCCAGCAGCTTGAAGACTAGCATCGACGAGCAGTACTTC. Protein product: CASSLKTSIDEQYF.

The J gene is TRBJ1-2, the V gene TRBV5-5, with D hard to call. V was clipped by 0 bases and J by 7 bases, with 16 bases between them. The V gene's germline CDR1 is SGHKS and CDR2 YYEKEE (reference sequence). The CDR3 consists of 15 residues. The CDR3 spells CASSLEQTLNSGYTF. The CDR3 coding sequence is TGTGCCAGCAGCTTGGAACAGACCCTAAATTCTGGCTACACCTTC.

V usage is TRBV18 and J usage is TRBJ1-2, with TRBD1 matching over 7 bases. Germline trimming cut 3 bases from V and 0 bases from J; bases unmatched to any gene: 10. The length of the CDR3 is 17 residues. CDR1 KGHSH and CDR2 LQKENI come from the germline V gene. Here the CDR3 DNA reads TGTGCCAGCTCACCGGGGACAGCTCGAGCTTCTAACTATGGCTACACCTTC. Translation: CASSPGTARASNYGYTF.

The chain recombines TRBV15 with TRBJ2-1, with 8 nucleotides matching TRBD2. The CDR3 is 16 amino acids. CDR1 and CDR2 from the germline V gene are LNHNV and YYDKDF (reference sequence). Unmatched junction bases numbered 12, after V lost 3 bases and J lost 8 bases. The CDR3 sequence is CATSSQPGLESDEQFF. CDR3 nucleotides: TGTGCCACCAGCAGCCAACCGGGACTAGAAAGCGATGAGCAGTTCTTC. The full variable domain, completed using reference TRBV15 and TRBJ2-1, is DAMVIQNPRYQVTQFGKPVTLSCSQTLNHNVMYWYQQKSSQAPKLLFHYYDKDFNNEADTPDNFQSRRPNTSFCFLDIRSPGLGDTAMYLCATSSQPGLESDEQFFGPGTRLTVL.

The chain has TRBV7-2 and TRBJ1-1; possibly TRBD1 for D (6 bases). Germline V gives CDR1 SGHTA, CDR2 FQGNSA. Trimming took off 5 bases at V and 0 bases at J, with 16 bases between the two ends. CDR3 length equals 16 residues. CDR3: CASSLEGTRMNTEAFF. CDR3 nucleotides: TGTGCCAGCAGCCTAGAGGGGACACGAATGAACACTGAAGCTTTCTTT. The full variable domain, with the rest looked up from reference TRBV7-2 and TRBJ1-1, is GAGVSQSPSNKVTEKGKDVELRCDPISGHTALYWYRQSLGQGLEFLIYFQGNSAPDKSGLPSDRFSAERTGGSVSTLTIQRTQQEDSAVYLCASSLEGTRMNTEAFFGQGTRLTVV.

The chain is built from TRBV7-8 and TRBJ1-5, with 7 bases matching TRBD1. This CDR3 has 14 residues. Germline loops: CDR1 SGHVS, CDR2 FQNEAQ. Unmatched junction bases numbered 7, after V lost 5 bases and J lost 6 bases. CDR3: CASSTRQGVQPQHF. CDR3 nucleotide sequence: TGTGCCAGCAGCACCCGACAGGGAGTTCAGCCCCAGCATTTT.

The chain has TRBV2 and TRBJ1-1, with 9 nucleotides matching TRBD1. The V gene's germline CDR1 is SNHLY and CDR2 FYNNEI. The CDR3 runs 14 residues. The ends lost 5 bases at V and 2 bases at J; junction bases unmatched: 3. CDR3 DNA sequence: TGTGCCAGCAGTCGACAGGGGGAAAACACTGAAGCTTTCTTT. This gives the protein CASSRQGENTEAFF. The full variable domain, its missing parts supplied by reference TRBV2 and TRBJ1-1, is EPEVTQTPSHQVTQMGQEVILRCVPISNHLYFYWYRQILGQKVEFLVSFYNNEISEKSEIFDDQFSVERPDGSNFTLKIRSTKLEDSAMYFCASSRQGENTEAFFGQGTRLTVV.

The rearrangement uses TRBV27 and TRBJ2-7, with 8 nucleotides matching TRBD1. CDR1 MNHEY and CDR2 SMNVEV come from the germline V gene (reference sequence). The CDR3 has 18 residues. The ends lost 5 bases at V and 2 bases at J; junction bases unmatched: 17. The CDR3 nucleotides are TGTGCCAGCAGTGAAAGCGTCGGGTTGATACAGGGGGCCTACGAGCAGTACTTC. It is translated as CASSESVGLIQGAYEQYF.

The CDR3 DNA sequence: TGTGCCAGCTCACCACAGGCCAGAAACACAGATACGCAGTATTTT. Translating gives CASSPQARNTDTQYF. This rearrangement joins TRBV18 to TRBJ2-3; D not certain. CDR1 is KGHSH and CDR2 is LQKENI in the germline V gene. The CDR3 spans 15 residues. V lost 1 base to trimming and J lost 2 bases, with 10 bases between them.

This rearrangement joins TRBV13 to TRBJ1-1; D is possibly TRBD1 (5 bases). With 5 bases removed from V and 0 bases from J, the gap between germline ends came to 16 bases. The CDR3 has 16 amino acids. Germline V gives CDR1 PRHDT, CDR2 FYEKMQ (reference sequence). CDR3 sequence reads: CASSLSPGAMNTEAFF. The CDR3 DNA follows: TGTGCCAGCAGCCTAAGCCCCGGGGCAATGAACACTGAAGCTTTCTTT.

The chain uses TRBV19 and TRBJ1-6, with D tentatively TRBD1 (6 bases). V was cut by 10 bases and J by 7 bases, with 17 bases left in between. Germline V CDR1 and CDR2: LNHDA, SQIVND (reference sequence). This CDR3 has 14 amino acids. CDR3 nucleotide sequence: TGTGCCACCAAACAGGGAATTCGGAATTCACCCCTCCACTTT. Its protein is CATKQGIRNSPLHF.

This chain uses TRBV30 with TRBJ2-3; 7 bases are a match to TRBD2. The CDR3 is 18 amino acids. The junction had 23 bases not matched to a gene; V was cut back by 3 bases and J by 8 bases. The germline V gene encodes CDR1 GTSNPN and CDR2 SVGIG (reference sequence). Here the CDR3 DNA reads TGTGCCTGGAGACCTACTGGGGGGAGGGCCGAGGCAGTAGGTACGCAGTATTTT. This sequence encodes CAWRPTGGRAEAVGTQYF.

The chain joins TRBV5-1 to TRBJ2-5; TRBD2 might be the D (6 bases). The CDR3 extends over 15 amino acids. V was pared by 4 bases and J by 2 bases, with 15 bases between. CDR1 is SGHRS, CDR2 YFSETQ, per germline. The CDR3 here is CASSPGTVPQETQYF. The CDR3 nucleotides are TGCGCCAGCAGCCCTGGGACTGTCCCTCAAGAGACCCAGTACTTC.

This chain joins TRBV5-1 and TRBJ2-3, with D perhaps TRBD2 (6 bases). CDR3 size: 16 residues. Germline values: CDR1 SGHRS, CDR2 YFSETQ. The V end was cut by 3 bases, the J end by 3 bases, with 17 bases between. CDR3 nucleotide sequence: TGCGCCAGCAGCTCCACCCCGGGGGTTGGAACAGATACGCAGTATTTT. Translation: CASSSTPGVGTDTQYF.

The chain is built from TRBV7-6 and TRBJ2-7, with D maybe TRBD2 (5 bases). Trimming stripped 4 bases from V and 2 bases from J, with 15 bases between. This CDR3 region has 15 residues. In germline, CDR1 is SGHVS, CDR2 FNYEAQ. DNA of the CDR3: TGTGCCAGCAGCTCAGCGGTCGGAGGACCCTACGAGCAGTACTTC. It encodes CASSSAVGGPYEQYF.

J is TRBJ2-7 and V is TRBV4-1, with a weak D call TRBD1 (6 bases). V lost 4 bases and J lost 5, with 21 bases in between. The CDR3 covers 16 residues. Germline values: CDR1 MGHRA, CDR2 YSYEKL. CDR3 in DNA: TGCGCCAGCAGCCCCTCAGGGGCAGGAGCTAGAAACGAGCAGTACTTC. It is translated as CASSPSGAGARNEQYF.

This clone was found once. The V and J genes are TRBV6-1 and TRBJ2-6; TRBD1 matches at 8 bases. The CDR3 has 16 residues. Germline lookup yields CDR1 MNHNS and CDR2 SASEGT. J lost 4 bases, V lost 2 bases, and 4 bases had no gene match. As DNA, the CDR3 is TGTGCCAGCAGTGAACAGGGGGCATCCGGGGCCAACGTCCTGACTTTC. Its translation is CASSEQGASGANVLTF.

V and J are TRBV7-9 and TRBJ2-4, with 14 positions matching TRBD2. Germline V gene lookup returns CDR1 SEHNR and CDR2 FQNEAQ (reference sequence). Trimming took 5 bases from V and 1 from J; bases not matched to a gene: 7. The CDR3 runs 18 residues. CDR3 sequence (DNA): TGTGCCAGCAGCGGACTAGCGGGGGGCGCTAAGGCCAAAAACATTCAGTACTTC. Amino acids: CASSGLAGGAKAKNIQYF.

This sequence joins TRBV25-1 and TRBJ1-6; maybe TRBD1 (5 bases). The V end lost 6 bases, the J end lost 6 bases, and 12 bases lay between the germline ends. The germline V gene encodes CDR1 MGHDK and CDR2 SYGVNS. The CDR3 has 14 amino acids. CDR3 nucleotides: TGTGCCAGCAGGGCCCCCAGGGCTAATTCACCCCTCCACTTT. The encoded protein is CASRAPRANSPLHF.

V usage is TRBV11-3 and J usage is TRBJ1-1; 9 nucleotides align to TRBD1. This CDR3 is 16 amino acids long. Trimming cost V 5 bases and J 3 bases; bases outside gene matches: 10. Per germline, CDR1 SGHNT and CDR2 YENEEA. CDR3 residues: CASSRQGQGAHTEAFF. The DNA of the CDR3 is TGTGCCAGCAGCCGCCAGGGACAGGGAGCGCACACTGAAGCTTTCTTT.

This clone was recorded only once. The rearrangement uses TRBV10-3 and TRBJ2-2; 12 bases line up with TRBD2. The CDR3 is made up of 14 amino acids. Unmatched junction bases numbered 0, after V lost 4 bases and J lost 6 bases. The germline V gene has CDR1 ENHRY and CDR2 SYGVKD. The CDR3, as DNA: TGTGCCATCAGTGGACTAGCGGGAGCCGGGGAGCTGTTTTTT. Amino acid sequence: CAISGLAGAGELFF.

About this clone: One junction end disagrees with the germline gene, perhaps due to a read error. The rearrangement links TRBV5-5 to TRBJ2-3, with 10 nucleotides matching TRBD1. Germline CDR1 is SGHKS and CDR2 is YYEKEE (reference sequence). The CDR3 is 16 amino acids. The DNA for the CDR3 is TGTGCCAGCAGTTTGGCGGGACAGGGGAGACCAGATACGCAGTATTTT. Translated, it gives CASSLAGQGRPDTQYF. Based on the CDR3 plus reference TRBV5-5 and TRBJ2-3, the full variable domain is DAGVTQSPTHLIKTRGQQVTLRCSPISGHKSVSWYQQVLGQGPQFIFQYYEKEERGRGNFPDRFSARQFPNYSSELNVNALLLGDSALYLCASSLAGQGRPDTQYFGPGTRLTVL.

CDR3 amino acids: CSVGQSEQYF. The CDR3 DNA reads TGCAGCGTTGGACAGAGCGAGCAGTACTTC. This chain connects TRBV29-1 to TRBJ2-7; D is perhaps TRBD1 (5 bases). With 4 bases removed from V and 6 bases from J, the gap between germline ends came to 7 bases. Per germline, CDR1 SQVTM and CDR2 ANQGSEA. This CDR3 comprises 10 residues.

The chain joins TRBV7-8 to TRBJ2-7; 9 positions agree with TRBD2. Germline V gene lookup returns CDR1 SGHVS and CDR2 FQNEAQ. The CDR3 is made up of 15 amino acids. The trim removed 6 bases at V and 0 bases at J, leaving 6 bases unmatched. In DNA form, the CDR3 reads TGTGCCAGCAGAAGACTAGCGGAGGCCTCCTACGAGCAGTACTTC. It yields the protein CASRRLAEASYEQYF.

The CDR3 DNA is TGCGCCAGCAGCTTGGCAGGGTACGAAGAGACCCAGTACTTC. Translating it yields CASSLAGYEETQYF. The chain combines TRBV5-1 with TRBJ2-5; D possibly corresponds to TRBD1 (5 bases). CDR3 length: 14 amino acids. Trimming pared 0 bases from V and 3 bases from J, leaving 9 bases between. Germline CDR1 SGHRS, CDR2 YFSETQ.

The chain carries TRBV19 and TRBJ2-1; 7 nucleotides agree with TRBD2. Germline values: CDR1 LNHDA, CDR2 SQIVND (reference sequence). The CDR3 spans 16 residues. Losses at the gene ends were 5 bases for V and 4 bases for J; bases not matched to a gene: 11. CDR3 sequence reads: CASSPRTGGRYNEQFF. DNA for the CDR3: TGTGCCAGTAGTCCCAGAACGGGAGGTAGATACAATGAGCAGTTCTTC.

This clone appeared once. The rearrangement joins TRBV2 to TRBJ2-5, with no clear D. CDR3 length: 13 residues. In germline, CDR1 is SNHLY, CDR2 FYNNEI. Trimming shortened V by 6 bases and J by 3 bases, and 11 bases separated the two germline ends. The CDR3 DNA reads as TGTGCCAGCAGGTCAGGAGCCAAAGAGACCCAGTACTTC. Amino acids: CASRSGAKETQYF.

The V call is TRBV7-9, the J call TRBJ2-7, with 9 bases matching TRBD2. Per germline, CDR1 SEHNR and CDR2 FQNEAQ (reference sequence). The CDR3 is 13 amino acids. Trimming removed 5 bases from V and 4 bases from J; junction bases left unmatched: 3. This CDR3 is CASSRTSDYEQYF. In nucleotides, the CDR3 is TGTGCCAGCAGCCGGACTAGCGATTACGAGCAGTACTTC.